Shown below are 27 T cell receptor beta chains from a single sample sequenced in a study of shared clonotypes between healthy human individuals. The repertoire was sequenced with immunoSEQ multiplex PCR; TCRdb's copy has only in-frame clones and lacks some. The sample lists 300,000 to 400,000 clones, roughly 70% occurring once. Sequencing was carried out using memory CD4+ T cells sorted from blood. Regarding subset: CD45RA-negative fraction. Receptor source: a man younger than 40 in good health.

The chain combines TRBV5-1 with TRBJ2-3, with unresolved D. The V gene's germline CDR1 is SGHRS and CDR2 YFSETQ. The CDR3 contains 17 residues. Trimming took off 0 bases at V and 0 bases at J, with 14 bases between the two ends. The CDR3 nucleotides are TGCGCCAGCAGCTTGGGCCTCCCCAGGAGTAGCACAGATACGCAGTATTTT. This translates into CASSLGLPRSSTDTQYF.

This clone was detected many times. The rearrangement links TRBV19 to TRBJ2-7; D not resolved. The CDR3 runs 13 residues. Germline lookup yields CDR1 LNHDA and CDR2 SQIVND (reference sequence). Trimming took off 2 bases at V and 0 bases at J, with 5 bases between the two ends. Here the CDR3 DNA reads TGTGCCAGTAGTATACAGCGCTCCTACGAGCAGTACTTC. This codes for CASSIQRSYEQYF.

The rearrangement links TRBV7-3 to TRBJ2-7; 10 positions agree with TRBD2. This CDR3 has 15 amino acids. The germline CDR1 and CDR2 sequences are SGHTA and FQGTGA. After removal of 5 bases from V and 6 bases from J, the junction contained 10 bases not matched to a gene. For the CDR3, the DNA is TGTGCCAGCAGCCCGGTCCATAGCGGGGGGAGCGAGCAGTACTTC. Translation: CASSPVHSGGSEQYF.

This clone has just one count. A much larger clone lies one base from this, so it may be a read error. This chain connects TRBV9 to TRBJ2-3; TRBD1 agrees at 8 bases. This CDR3 is built from 13 residues. CDR1 is SGDLS, CDR2 YYNGEE, per germline. The trim removed 5 bases at V and 1 base at J, leaving 0 bases unmatched. CDR3 in DNA: TGTGCCAGCAGGGGACAGGGCACAGATACGCAGTATTTT. Translated, it gives CASRGQGTDTQYF.

V usage is TRBV4-3 and J usage is TRBJ1-1; D is perhaps TRBD1 (5 bases). V lost 0 bases, J lost 4 bases, and 15 bases lay in between. The CDR3 length is 16 residues. Germline lookup yields CDR1 LGHNA and CDR2 YSLEER. The CDR3 sequence: CASSQDSLGAGTEAFF. The CDR3 DNA is TGCGCCAGCAGCCAAGATAGTTTAGGGGCGGGCACTGAAGCTTTCTTT.

This chain uses TRBV2 with TRBJ2-7; 7 nucleotides agree with TRBD1. The CDR3 length is 15 residues. Germline trimming cut 4 bases from V and 8 bases from J; bases unmatched to any gene: 14. Germline V lookup: CDR1 SNHLY, CDR2 FYNNEI. The CDR3 sequence: CASSASSGQAYKQYF. As DNA, the CDR3 is TGTGCCAGCAGTGCGTCAAGCGGACAGGCCTATAAGCAGTACTTC.

This clone was detected many times. The chain uses TRBV27 and TRBJ2-7, with TRBD1 matching 8 bases. V shed 3 bases and J 2 bases; nucleotides not matched to a gene: 3. From germline, CDR1 is MNHEY and CDR2 SMNVEV (reference sequence). This CDR3 region has 14 residues. CDR3: CASSFGTGAYEQYF. DNA of the CDR3: TGTGCCAGCAGTTTCGGGACAGGAGCCTACGAGCAGTACTTC.

This rearrangement joins TRBV10-3 to TRBJ2-3, with TRBD2 identical over 8 bases. CDR3 length equals 16 residues. Unmatched junction bases numbered 9, after V lost 7 bases and J lost 0 bases. CDR1 ENHRY and CDR2 SYGVKD come from the germline V gene. The DNA of the CDR3 is TGTGCCATCAACCCGACTAGCGCCGTAAGCACAGATACGCAGTATTTT. This codes for CAINPTSAVSTDTQYF.

The gene calls are TRBV9 and TRBJ2-3; 15 nucleotides match TRBD2. After removal of 3 bases from V and 1 base from J, the junction contained 6 bases not matched to a gene. In germline, CDR1 is SGDLS, CDR2 YYNGEE. CDR3 size: 18 residues. This chain's CDR3 is CASSAGLAGGYRTDTQYF. CDR3 nucleotides: TGTGCCAGCAGCGCGGGACTAGCGGGAGGTTATCGCACAGATACGCAGTATTTT.

This clone was picked up one time. At the DNA level, this CDR3 is encoded by other sequences in the same sample as well. The chain recombines TRBV18 with TRBJ2-7, with 7 bases fitting TRBD2. Germline V gene sequence: CDR1 KGHSH, CDR2 LQKENI. J gave up 0 bases and V 2 bases, and 1 base lay outside the gene matches. The CDR3 totals 14 residues. This chain's CDR3 is CASSPGGGSYEQYF. The CDR3 nucleotides read TGTGCCAGCTCACCAGGCGGGGGCTCCTACGAGCAGTACTTC.

Only a few counts were recorded for this clone. The same CDR3 also results from other DNA sequences found in this sample. The V call is TRBV28, the J call TRBJ2-7; 7 bases are shared with TRBD2. With 5 bases clipped from V and 5 bases from J, the junction kept 9 bases outside the gene matches. There are 14 residues in the CDR3. Germline-derived CDR1 and CDR2 are MDHEN and SYDVKM. The CDR3 bases are TGTGCCAGCAGTCTCACCGGGAGGACTGACGAGCAGTACTTC. Its translation: CASSLTGRTDEQYF. Combining the CDR3 with reference TRBV28 and TRBJ2-7 gives the whole variable domain DVKVTQSSRYLVKRTGEKVFLECVQDMDHENMFWYRQDPGLGLRLIYFSYDVKMKEKGDIPEGYSVSREKKERFSLILESASTNQTSMYLCASSLTGRTDEQYFGPGTRLTVT.

The V gene is TRBV29-1, the J gene TRBJ2-7; the D gene is possibly TRBD1 (6 bases). CDR1 and CDR2 from the germline V gene are SQVTM and ANQGSEA. The CDR3 is 16 amino acids. V lost 4 bases and J lost 4, with 23 bases in between. The CDR3 loop is CSVGGTGTPRNYEQYF. The CDR3 region has the DNA TGCAGCGTTGGGGGAACCGGGACACCGAGAAATTACGAGCAGTACTTC.

V gene TRBV6-1 combines with J gene TRBJ1-4, with no clear D. Trimming removed 1 base at V and 7 bases at J, with 7 bases between. The CDR3 extends over 13 amino acids. Looked up from germline, CDR1 is MNHNS and CDR2 is SASEGT. CDR3: CASSEGSSEKLFF. The CDR3 bases are TGTGCCAGCAGTGAAGGCAGTAGTGAAAAACTGTTTTTT.

The V gene is TRBV19, the J gene TRBJ2-1; a weak D match, TRBD2 (6 bases). This CDR3 is 15 amino acids long. Germline-derived CDR1 and CDR2 are LNHDA and SQIVND (reference sequence). Between the trimmed V and J ends, which lost 5 bases and 5 bases, there was a span of 16 bases. The CDR3 here is CASSLNGGGNNEQFF. DNA of the CDR3: TGTGCCAGTAGTCTCAATGGAGGCGGGAACAATGAGCAGTTCTTC.

Comments on this clone: A junction boundary mismatches the germline segment, possibly from a read error. The J gene is TRBJ1-5, the V gene TRBV18; the D gene is possibly TRBD1 (6 bases). This CDR3 comprises 17 residues. Germline lookup yields CDR1 KGHSH and CDR2 LQKENI. In DNA, the CDR3 is TGTGCCAGCTCTCCACGGACAGACCTGATTAGCAATCAGCCCCAGCATTTT. It codes for CASSPRTDLISNQPQHF.

The chain combines TRBV11-2 with TRBJ2-7, with D tentatively TRBD1 or TRBD2 (5 bases each). Trimming shortened V by 5 bases and J by 3 bases, and 14 bases separated the two germline ends. Germline values: CDR1 SGHAT, CDR2 FQNNGV. CDR3 length equals 14 residues. The CDR3 nucleotides read TGTGCCAGCAGCCCCCCCCCGGGGCGCTACGAGCAGTACTTC. Translating gives CASSPPPGRYEQYF.

CDR3 protein: CASSVLDRGNYGYTF. The CDR3 bases are TGTGCCAGCAGCGTATTGGACAGGGGGAACTATGGCTACACCTTC. V usage is TRBV9 and J usage is TRBJ1-2, with 10 positions matching TRBD1. CDR1 and CDR2 (germline): SGDLS, YYNGEE. The CDR3 is 15 amino acids. V was pared by 1 base and J by 2 bases, with 2 bases of the junction left unmatched.

J is TRBJ1-1 and V is TRBV7-2, with D unclear. The V and J ends lost 5 bases and 3 bases respectively, with 10 bases between them. The CDR3 contains 13 residues. The germline V gene has CDR1 SGHTA and CDR2 FQGNSA. CDR3 residues: CASSTIWDTEAFF. The DNA of the CDR3 is TGTGCCAGCAGCACTATTTGGGACACTGAAGCTTTCTTT.

V gene TRBV5-4 combines with J gene TRBJ2-1; 7 bases line up with TRBD2. The CDR3 sequence is 16 residues long. The trim removed 4 bases at V and 0 bases at J, leaving 7 bases unmatched. Germline lookup yields CDR1 SGHNT and CDR2 YYREEE (reference sequence). The CDR3 protein is CASSKRLADSYNEQFF. In nucleotides, the CDR3 is TGTGCCAGCAGCAAAAGACTAGCCGACTCCTACAATGAGCAGTTCTTC.

The CDR3 coding sequence is TGTGCCAGCAGCCTCGCTGCAGGGTCAAACAATGAGCAGTTCTTC. Encoded protein: CASSLAAGSNNEQFF. The V and J genes are TRBV5-4 and TRBJ2-1; tentative D call: TRBD1 (5 bases). Germline values: CDR1 SGHNT, CDR2 YYREEE (reference sequence). The CDR3 sequence is 15 residues long. V lost 4 bases to trimming and J lost 5 bases, with 16 bases between them.

The rearrangement links TRBV5-5 to TRBJ1-1; TRBD1 agrees at 8 bases. This CDR3 contains 15 residues. V trimming: 3 bases; J trimming: 0 bases; junction bases outside the gene matches: 4. Germline values: CDR1 SGHKS, CDR2 YYEKEE (reference sequence). CDR3 sequence: CASSWRDRMNTEAFF. The CDR3 DNA is TGTGCCAGCAGCTGGCGGGACAGGATGAACACTGAAGCTTTCTTT.

The chain's CDR3 is CASSRDLFGGYTF. The CDR3 DNA follows: TGTGCCAGCAGTCGCGACCTATTTGGTGGCTACACCTTC. The V and J genes are TRBV7-2 and TRBJ1-2, with D hard to call. The length of the CDR3 is 13 residues. Between the trimmed V and J ends, which lost 6 bases and 7 bases, there was a span of 15 bases. Germline lookup yields CDR1 SGHTA and CDR2 FQGNSA.

This chain uses TRBV14 with TRBJ1-1, with 12 positions matching TRBD1. CDR3 length equals 18 residues. With 3 bases clipped from V and 7 bases from J, the junction kept 15 bases outside the gene matches. The germline V gene has CDR1 SGHDN and CDR2 FVKESK. This CDR3 reads CASSQTTGTGGWNVEAFF. CDR3 in DNA: TGTGCCAGCAGCCAGACTACCGGGACAGGGGGCTGGAACGTTGAAGCTTTCTTT.

The chain joins TRBV9 to TRBJ2-2, with 8 nucleotides matching TRBD1. The V gene end was trimmed by 0 bases and the J gene end by 7 bases; junction bases not matched to a gene: 8. Germline values: CDR1 SGDLS, CDR2 YYNGEE. This CDR3 region has 16 residues. CDR3 sequence (DNA): TGTGCCAGCAGCGTAGATCAGGGGGCATACAACGGGGAGCTGTTTTTT. Amino acid sequence: CASSVDQGAYNGELFF.

The chain couples TRBV21-1 to TRBJ1-5; the table gives TRBD1 as D, unverified against the DNA. TRBV21-1 is reported as a pseudogene. The CDR3 is made up of 14 amino acids. CDR3 protein: CATRLDSLDQPQHF. As DNA, the CDR3 is TGTGCCACCCGGCTGGACAGTCTCGATCAGCCCCAGCATTTT.

This rearrangement joins TRBV19 to TRBJ2-1, with 7 bases aligning to TRBD2. The V gene's germline CDR1 is LNHDA and CDR2 SQIVND (reference sequence). V shed 9 bases, J shed 9 bases, and the junction held 23 bases outside the gene matches. The CDR3 has 17 residues. CDR3 in amino acids: CASVDLGRARKGGEQFF. The CDR3 DNA reads TGTGCCAGCGTAGATTTAGGGAGGGCCAGAAAAGGTGGTGAGCAGTTCTTC. Full variable domain (outside the CDR3, taken from reference TRBV19 and TRBJ2-1): DGGITQSPKYLFRKEGQNVTLSCEQNLNHDAMYWYRQDPGQGLRLIYYSQIVNDFQKGDIAEGYSVSREKKESFPLTVTSAQKNPTAFYLCASVDLGRARKGGEQFFGPGTRLTVL.

This chain connects TRBV7-3 to TRBJ2-6, with D possibly TRBD2 on 6 matching bases. Looked up from germline, CDR1 is SGHTA and CDR2 is FQGTGA. The CDR3 runs 17 residues. Between the trimmed V and J ends, which lost 1 base and 0 bases, there was a span of 10 bases. The CDR3 region has the DNA TGTGCCAGCAGCTTAATGGCGGAGGGCTCTGGGGCCAACGTCCTGACTTTC. Protein product: CASSLMAEGSGANVLTF.